This T cell receptor (beta chain) was sequenced in a study of blood T cell repertoires in COVID-19. Study-level information: From T cells, B-cell-depleted T cells, or PBMCs came the material, which was cDNA or gDNA.

The CDR3 covers 12 residues. Germline V CDR1 and CDR2: SGHNT, YYREEE (reference sequence). Trimming shortened V by 5 bases and J by 7 bases, and 12 bases separated the two germline ends. Authors' analysis steps: For nucleated cells, counts were estimated from reference gene primer amplification. Using immunoSEQ multiplex PCR, the repertoire was profiled, and TCRdb retains in-frame clones only, with some absent. The DNA was the basis for D and trimming; V, J and clone size are from that table. Of 75,000 to 90,000 clones listed, 70% to 90% are singletons. V gene TRBV5-4 combines with J gene TRBJ2-5; perhaps TRBD1 as D (5 bases). The clonotype was recovered from a man aged 80 or over with active or convalescent COVID-19. The specimen sequenced was peripheral blood. The CDR3 spells CASRQALGTQYF. DNA of the CDR3: TGTGCCAGCAGACAGGCCCTTGGGACCCAGTACTTC.